This T cell receptor (beta chain) was profiled in a study of tumor-infiltrating lymphocytes in primary liver carcinoma. Study as a whole: Tissue type made little difference to sample yields of roughly 3.5 to 7.13 million productive TCRbeta reads.

This clonotype was found many times. They got blood RNA out of unsorted whole blood and also pulled out germline DNA. Chronic HBV infection, which was untreated, was present in the patients. Investigators obtained four milliliters of peripheral blood ahead of surgery. A primer matching the constant region was used to make TCR beta cDNA from 450 to 550 ng of total RNA. Each TCR beta library was derived from three nested multiplex PCR rounds that employed slightly modified ARM-PCR. The study ran its first two PCR rounds for roughly 10 cycles each, using TRBV1-TRBV30 forward primers and a C-beta reverse primer. From the multiplex PCR reads, TCRdb called clonotypes with MiXCR, one entry per CDR3 protein. Of approximately 330,000 distinct CDR3 sequences in the sample, about 65% are singletons; the top ten hold roughly 6.5%. CDR3 length: 13 amino acids. Germline V gene lookup returns CDR1 SGHNT and CDR2 YENEEA. V lost 1 base, J lost 3 bases, and 6 bases lay in between.

J is TRBJ1-2 and V is TRBV11-3, with D uncertain. The receptor was isolated from a man aged 40-49 years with primary liver carcinoma and hepatitis B virus infection. Sequencing was performed on peripheral blood. The CDR3 reads CASSLGHYYGYTF. Here the CDR3 DNA reads TGTGCCAGCAGCTTAGGTCACTACTATGGCTACACCTTC.